This T cell receptor beta chain derives from a study of shared clonotypes between healthy human individuals. CDR3 length equals 15 residues. The V gene lost 3 bases and the J gene lost 1 base, with 12 bases spanning the gap. CDR1 is MDHEN and CDR2 is SYDVKM in the germline V gene. General observations from the study: A reduction in generation probabilities was seen for non-shared clonotypes relative to those shared by all four donors. Apart from blood, nothing was sampled; tissue repertoires likely differ.

The protocol was immunoSEQ multiplex PCR, while the TCRdb copy is restricted to in-frame clones and leaves out a portion. The table lists roughly 700,000 clones, about 74% of them singletons, with 1.7% in the top ten. Points on this clone: Its target is unknown.

The chain has TRBV28 and TRBJ1-1; D might be TRBD1 (6 bases). The receptor comes from a woman in her thirties in good health. Sequencing was carried out using memory CD4+ T cells sorted from blood. As to subset: CD45RA-negative fraction. CDR3 coding DNA: TGTGCCAGCAGTTTTTTCAGGGGAGAGAACACTGAAGCTTTCTTT. It specifies CASSFFRGENTEAFF.